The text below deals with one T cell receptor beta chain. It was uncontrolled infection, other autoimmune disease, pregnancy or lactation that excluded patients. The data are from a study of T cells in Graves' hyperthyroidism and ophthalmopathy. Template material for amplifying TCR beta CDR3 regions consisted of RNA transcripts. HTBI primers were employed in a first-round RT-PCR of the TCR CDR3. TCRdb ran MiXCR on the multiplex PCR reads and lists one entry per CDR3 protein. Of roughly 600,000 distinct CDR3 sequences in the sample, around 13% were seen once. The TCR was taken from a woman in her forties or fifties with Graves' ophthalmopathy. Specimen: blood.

CDR3 in amino acids: CASSASGTGSYGYTF. The CDR3 DNA is TGTGCCAGTAGTGCGTCCGGGACAGGGAGCTATGGCTACACCTTC. This rearrangement joins TRBV19 to TRBJ1-2; 9 bases line up with TRBD1. CDR3 length equals 15 residues. From germline, CDR1 is LNHDA and CDR2 SQIVND (reference sequence). V was clipped by 5 bases and J by 4 bases; unmatched bases: 8.